Presented here are 22 T cell receptor beta chains from one specimen sequenced in a study of blood T cell repertoires in COVID-19. Libraries were prepared by immunoSEQ multiplex PCR; TCRdb keeps only in-frame clonotypes and omits some of them. Counted here are about 44,000 clones, approximately 88% occurring once; the ten biggest clones make up roughly 1.4%. Sequenced: peripheral blood. These receptors came from a woman in her 40s with acute or convalescent COVID-19.

This chain uses TRBV7-2 with TRBJ1-5; D is unclear. Trimming stripped 1 base from V and 4 bases from J, with 8 bases between. Germline V gene data show CDR1 as SGHTA and CDR2 as FQGNSA. The CDR3 runs to 14 residues. CDR3: CASSLDSPNQPQHF. The CDR3 nucleotides read TGTGCCAGCAGCTTAGACAGCCCTAATCAGCCCCAGCATTTT. The whole variable domain, filled in from reference TRBV7-2 and TRBJ1-5, reads GAGVSQSPSNKVTEKGKDVELRCDPISGHTALYWYRQSLGQGLEFLIYFQGNSAPDKSGLPSDRFSAERTGGSVSTLTIQRTQQEDSAVYLCASSLDSPNQPQHFGDGTRLSIL.

V gene TRBV4-3 combines with J gene TRBJ1-1; a possible D gene is TRBD1 (6 bases). This CDR3 has 15 amino acids. The V and J ends lost 0 bases and 0 bases respectively, with 8 bases between them. The germline CDR1 and CDR2 sequences are LGHNA and YSLEER. The CDR3 DNA reads as TGCGCCAGCAGCCAAGATACAGGGCTGAACACTGAAGCTTTCTTT. This gives the protein CASSQDTGLNTEAFF.

V usage is TRBV4-3 and J usage is TRBJ2-7; D gene ambiguous. V lost 1 base and J lost 6, with 13 bases in between. Germline values: CDR1 LGHNA, CDR2 YSLEER. This CDR3 region has 14 residues. CDR3 DNA sequence: TGCGCCAGCAGCCAAGTTCTCGGTCGTCTCGAGCAGTACTTC. It yields the protein CASSQVLGRLEQYF.

The chain recombines TRBV19 with TRBJ1-1; D unresolved. V was cut by 5 bases and J by 2 bases, with 12 bases left in between. Germline CDR1 and CDR2: LNHDA and SQIVND (reference sequence). The CDR3 length is 14 residues. The CDR3 nucleotides read TGTGCCAGTAGTCCCGGACGGGAAAACACTGAAGCTTTCTTT. Protein: CASSPGRENTEAFF.

J is TRBJ1-5 and V is TRBV19, with 8 bases identical to TRBD1. J was trimmed by 7 bases and V by 7 bases; bases with no gene match: 9. The CDR3 has 14 residues. The germline V gene has CDR1 LNHDA and CDR2 SQIVND (reference sequence). The CDR3 DNA reads as TGTGCCAGTACCAGGGAACAGGGGGAGCAGCCCCAGCATTTT. Translation gives CASTREQGEQPQHF.

The chain uses TRBV5-1 and TRBJ2-7; D remains unclear. Per germline, CDR1 SGHRS and CDR2 YFSETQ. The V end was cut by 1 base, the J end by 3 bases, with 14 bases between. This CDR3 contains 15 residues. Here the CDR3 reads CASSLSAAPNYEQYF. CDR3 nucleotides: TGCGCCAGCAGCTTGTCGGCAGCGCCGAACTACGAGCAGTACTTC.

This sequence joins TRBV3-1 (or the pseudogene TRBV3-2) and TRBJ1-1; D is ambiguous. V was cut by 4 bases and J by 1 base, with 10 bases left in between. This CDR3 region has 14 residues. Germline CDR1 reads LGHDT; CDR2 reads YNNKEL (reference sequence). CDR3 protein: CASSRGTANTEAFF. The CDR3 DNA reads TGTGCCAGCAGCCGTGGCACAGCGAACACTGAAGCTTTCTTT.

This chain joins TRBV18 and TRBJ2-7; the D gene is possibly TRBD1 (6 bases). Germline V gene lookup returns CDR1 KGHSH and CDR2 LQKENI. The CDR3 contains 12 residues. V gave up 3 bases and J gave up 6 bases, with 9 bases separating them. The CDR3 coding sequence is TGTGCCAGCTCACCGGACAGACCCGAGCAGTACTTC. Amino acid sequence: CASSPDRPEQYF.

The rearrangement uses TRBV11-3 and TRBJ2-7; 8 bases are shared with TRBD2. This CDR3 is built from 14 residues. Germline CDR1 reads SGHNT; CDR2 reads YENEEA. The V gene end was trimmed by 4 bases and the J gene end by 2 bases; junction bases not matched to a gene: 4. The CDR3 is CASSSGGEAYEQYF. CDR3 nucleotide sequence: TGTGCCAGCAGCTCCGGGGGGGAAGCCTACGAGCAGTACTTC. Complete variable domain (other parts from reference TRBV11-3 and TRBJ2-7): EAGVVQSPRYKIIEKKQPVAFWCNPISGHNTLYWYLQNLGQGPELLIRYENEEAVDDSQLPKDRFSAERLKGVDSTLKIQPAELGDSAVYLCASSSGGEAYEQYFGPGTRLTVT.

The chain uses TRBV3-1 (or the pseudogene TRBV3-2) and TRBJ1-6; 9 bases are a match to TRBD1. The germline gives CDR1 LGHDT, CDR2 YNNKEL (reference sequence). The CDR3 sequence is 16 residues long. V trimming: 4 bases; J trimming: 0 bases; junction bases outside the gene matches: 1. The chain's CDR3 is CASSRQGDSYNSPLHF. The DNA for the CDR3 is TGTGCCAGCAGCCGACAGGGGGACTCCTATAATTCACCCCTCCACTTT.

This clone is a singleton in its sample. The chain recombines TRBV7-2 with TRBJ2-7, with a possible D match to TRBD2 (6 bases). CDR1 and CDR2 (germline): SGHTA, FQGNSA. The length of the CDR3 is 14 residues. V was trimmed by 1 base and J by 0 bases, leaving 7 bases between them. The CDR3 coding sequence is TGTGCCAGCAGCTTAGTCGGGAGCTCCTACGAGCAGTACTTC. It specifies CASSLVGSSYEQYF.

As DNA, the CDR3 is TGTGCCAGCAGCGGAGGGGACAGGGGGGTTCACGAGCAGTACTTC. It encodes CASSGGDRGVHEQYF. V gene TRBV9 combines with J gene TRBJ2-7, with 11 bases fitting TRBD1. The CDR3 spans 15 residues. After removal of 3 bases from V and 5 bases from J, the junction contained 7 bases not matched to a gene. The germline V gene encodes CDR1 SGDLS and CDR2 YYNGEE. Full variable domain (remainder filled in from reference TRBV9 and TRBJ2-7): DSGVTQTPKHLITATGQRVTLRCSPRSGDLSVYWYQQSLDQGLQFLIQYYNGEERAKGNILERFSAQQFPDLHSELNLSSLELGDSALYFCASSGGDRGVHEQYFGPGTRLTVT.

V is TRBV29-1 and J is TRBJ2-1; no clear D. Germline CDR1 and CDR2: SQVTM and ANQGSEA. The V end lost 3 bases, the J end lost 0 bases, and 6 bases lay between the germline ends. This CDR3 is 13 amino acids long. The DNA for the CDR3 is TGCAGCGTTGAGGCCGACTCCTACAATGAGCAGTTCTTC. Protein product: CSVEADSYNEQFF.

J is TRBJ2-7 and V is TRBV3-1 (or the pseudogene TRBV3-2), with 12 bases that match TRBD2. Germline CDR1 LGHDT, CDR2 YNNKEL (reference sequence). The CDR3 covers 18 residues. J gave up 3 bases and V 2 bases, and 11 bases lay outside the gene matches. As DNA, the CDR3 is TGTGCCAGCAGCCAACTAAGTCGACTAGCGGGGGTCCTCTACGAGCAGTACTTC. It encodes CASSQLSRLAGVLYEQYF.

The chain carries TRBV7-9 and TRBJ1-2; 10 nucleotides match TRBD1. The germline CDR1 and CDR2 sequences are SEHNR and FQNEAQ (reference sequence). This CDR3 is built from 17 residues. V gave up 3 bases and J gave up 6 bases; unmatched junction bases: 13. CDR3 protein: CASSFSGQGYSGDGYTF. In DNA form, the CDR3 reads TGTGCCAGCAGCTTTTCGGGACAGGGGTACTCGGGGGATGGCTACACCTTC.

The chain has TRBV18 and TRBJ1-4; no clear D. Deletions cut 2 bases from V and 1 base from J, with 5 bases between. CDR3 length: 14 amino acids. CDR1 and CDR2 (germline): KGHSH, LQKENI. The CDR3 loop is CASSPSVTNEKLFF. CDR3 bases: TGTGCCAGCTCACCATCCGTAACTAATGAAAAACTGTTTTTT.

The chain carries TRBV5-1 and TRBJ2-7, with 8 bases identical to TRBD1. Germline V lookup: CDR1 SGHRS, CDR2 YFSETQ. The V segment lost 4 bases and the J segment 1 base; nucleotides outside the gene matches: 4. The CDR3 is made up of 14 amino acids. The CDR3 DNA reads TGCGCCAGCAGCCCAGGACAGGGTTCCTACGAGCAGTACTTC. Translated, it gives CASSPGQGSYEQYF.

Turning to this clone: Other DNA sequences from this sample encode an identical CDR3 as well. This chain uses TRBV9 with TRBJ1-5; D perhaps matches TRBD1 (5 bases). Germline CDR1 reads SGDLS; CDR2 reads YYNGEE. There are 15 residues in the CDR3. Trimming took off 0 bases at V and 0 bases at J, with 7 bases between the two ends. In nucleotides, the CDR3 is TGTGCCAGCAGCGTAGAGGGGAATAGCAATCAGCCCCAGCATTTT. It codes for CASSVEGNSNQPQHF.

The chain is built from TRBV24-1 and TRBJ2-1, with 9 positions matching TRBD2. This CDR3 is built from 15 residues. CDR1 KGHDR and CDR2 SFDVKD come from the germline V gene. With 9 bases clipped from V and 6 bases from J, the junction kept 11 bases outside the gene matches. The CDR3 region is CATARKAGGINEQFF. In DNA, the CDR3 is TGTGCCACCGCCCGGAAGGCGGGAGGGATCAATGAGCAGTTCTTC.

In its sample, this clone was seen once. V is TRBV5-1 and J is TRBJ1-1; maybe TRBD1 (5 bases). The V and J ends lost 6 bases and 1 base respectively, with 13 bases between them. CDR3 size: 14 residues. Germline values: CDR1 SGHRS, CDR2 YFSETQ. The CDR3 protein is CASTALRGNTEAFF. CDR3 nucleotides: TGCGCCAGCACCGCCTTAAGGGGGAACACTGAAGCTTTCTTT.

The chain has TRBV19 and TRBJ2-5; D is perhaps TRBD2 (6 bases). Trimming removed 4 bases from V and 6 bases from J, with 21 bases in between. The germline CDR1 and CDR2 sequences are LNHDA and SQIVND (reference sequence). The CDR3 is 16 amino acids. Here the CDR3 reads CASSKPQTGGLKTQYF. The CDR3 DNA follows: TGTGCCAGTAGTAAGCCCCAAACAGGAGGGTTAAAGACCCAGTACTTC.

This clone was seen more than once but under ten times. This chain's CDR3 is CASSPGQGNTQPQHF. The CDR3 nucleotides read TGCGCCAGCAGCCCGGGACAGGGGAATACTCAGCCCCAGCATTTT. The chain carries TRBV5-1 and TRBJ1-5; 10 bases are a match to TRBD1. The length of the CDR3 is 15 residues. From germline, CDR1 is SGHRS and CDR2 YFSETQ. Trimming took 4 bases from V and 6 from J; bases not matched to a gene: 7.